This T cell receptor (beta chain) was captured by sequencing in a study of CXCR3-negative and CXCR3-positive naive CD8 T cells. The wider study: Summed over all libraries, TRB reads came to some 130 million, with about 1.5 +/- 0.3 million per library. Study observations and caveats: TRB CDR3 properties were used to infer TCR strength, and surface CD5 was comparable between naive subsets. Fresh PBMCs served for most assays, and CXCR3 expression fell partially after cryopreservation.

As regards this clonotype: Its specificity is unknown.

The TRB cDNA libraries were prepared by 5' RACE with UMI labels. TCRdb reprocessed the 5' RACE reads; each CDR3 protein has one entry and no DNA is given. This specimen shows about 130,000 distinct CDR3 sequences; the ten leading clones hold approximately 0.3%. The sorter processed each CD8+ T cell subset in triplicate at roughly 300,000 cells apiece. The receptor was derived from a human donor in good health. Some clones in this sample may be carry-over from other donors' samples. The sequencing input was naive CXCR3- CD8+ T cells from blood. Described subset: CD45RO-CCR7+CD27+CD95- naive CD8+ T cells lacking CXCR3 (TNR3-).

The CDR3 sequence is CASSLLTVEQYF. The rearrangement links TRBV5-6 to TRBJ2-7; as DNA is missing, the TRBD1 call by TCRdb cannot be tested. This CDR3 spans 12 amino acids. Germline V lookup: CDR1 SGHDT, CDR2 YYEEEE.